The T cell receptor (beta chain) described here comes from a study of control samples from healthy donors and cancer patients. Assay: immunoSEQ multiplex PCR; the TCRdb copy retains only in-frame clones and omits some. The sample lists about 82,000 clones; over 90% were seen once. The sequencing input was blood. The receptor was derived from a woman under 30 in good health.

The CDR3: CASSLSETQYF. The CDR3 bases are TGCGCCAGCAGCTTGTCAGAGACCCAGTACTTC. The chain couples TRBV5-1 to TRBJ2-5; D gene unclear. This CDR3 contains 11 residues. Looked up from germline, CDR1 is SGHRS and CDR2 is YFSETQ. The V gene lost 1 base and the J gene lost 4 bases, with 2 bases spanning the gap.